This T cell receptor beta chain was recorded in a study of blood T cell repertoires in COVID-19 (dated by TCRdb to 2019 to 2021). A note on the overall study: The collaborator samples originated in the United States, Italy and Spain and spanned the acute and convalescent phases of COVID-19. Where available, HLA class I and class II types were obtained from metadata supplied by the sample provider rather than from assay-based typing. Samples came from the ongoing ImmuneRACE study (first 160 participants) plus 1,254 subjects from 6 global collaborators. Sample metadata almost always included a de-identified subject ID, COVID-19 status, age in years and sex. The prospective study material was composed of cDNA or gDNA derived from T cells, B-cell-depleted T cells, or PBMCs. A freely available public database, intended as a resource for researchers studying the immune response to SARS-CoV-2, is where the repertoires were released. The dataset comprised deeply sampled blood TCRbeta repertoires from subjects exposed to, actively infected with, or recovered from COVID-19. Beyond this particular receptor, the publication reports: How much clinical and demographic metadata was included differed by source and by participant, and the metadata was provided uncurated.

The immunoSEQ Assay, a bias-controlled multiplex PCR, was used to amplify TCRbeta CDR3 regions from genomic DNA. Under the source paper's analysis protocol: Nucleated cell counts per sample were estimated from amplification of reference gene primers within the assay. To quantify the absolute abundance of each unique TCRbeta CDR3 rearrangement, sequence reads were collapsed and filtered. Productive Simpson clonality was computed per sample as the square root of Simpson's diversity index over productive rearrangements. Imported from immuneACCESS, the table was reduced by TCRdb to in-frame sequences with V and J called. These copies leave out some clones; in studies compared against another copy, an unresolved V gene accounts for under half, and the cause of the remainder is not known. V, J and clone size are those of that table, while D and trimming were read from the DNA. This sample gives about 260,000 clones in total; 88% of them show up just once. The ten largest clones capture 10% to 12% of the sample.

CDR1 and CDR2 are drawn from the germline V gene: MGHRA, YSYEKL. Trimmed from V: 0 bases; trimmed from J: 10 bases; junction bases lacking a gene match: 10. The CDR3 contains 15 residues, cysteine and phenylalanine counted. CDR3 DNA only is kept here, 45 bases in frame from base 1. Points on this clone: Its antigen remains undetermined. No base quality information exists; no much larger clone differs at one position.

At one collaborating source in Seattle, patients were enrolled during active infection and were followed longitudinally through the course of disease. Each collaborating institution followed its own protocols to collect whole blood in K2EDTA tubes. For TCRbeta analysis, collaborators shipped samples as frozen whole blood, isolated PBMCs, or DNA extracted from either of those sample types. The rearrangement combines TRBV4-1 with TRBJ2-5; TRBD2 agrees with 8 junctional bases. The specimen was peripheral blood. This TCR was sampled from a young woman with COVID-19, enrolled during active disease. The sequence in DNA is TGCGCCAGCAGCCAAGACCGAGCGGGAGCAGGGGTCCAGTACTTC. This gives the protein CASSQDRAGAGVQYF.